A selection of T cell receptor beta chains follows, all from one sample in a study of T cell responses to AZD1222 COVID-19 vaccine. Method: immunoSEQ multiplex PCR; TCRdb's copy keeps in-frame clones and lacks some. Among around 130,000 clones listed, about 85% were seen once. Sample: peripheral blood, taken 28 days after the second AZD1222 dose. These receptors were taken from an adult who received the AZD1222 COVID-19 vaccine. Both conserved end residues are trimmed from each CDR3. D genes are given only for firm matches.

>NA|TRBV5-4|TRBJ1-1
ASSLGGNTEAF
>TRBD2|TRBV5-1|TRBJ2-2
ASSLARAGLGTGELF
>NA|TRBV7-6|TRBJ1-1
ASSLRIPGSRSTEAF
>NA|TRBV5-5|TRBJ1-5
ASSSAPNQPQH
>TRBD1|TRBV7-8|TRBJ1-1
ASSSGYGQGAGNTEAF
>NA|TRBV14|TRBJ1-3
ASSQARDRSGNTIY
>NA|TRBV11-3|TRBJ2-7
ASSVTGYEQY
>NA|TRBV28|TRBJ1-2
ASSFGAGSSYGYT
>NA|TRBV18|TRBJ1-6
ASSPGSGGPLH
>NA|TRBV28|TRBJ1-5
ASSRGNQPQH
>TRBD2|TRBV7-2|TRBJ2-5
ASSPGLVETQY
>NA|TRBV3-1/TRBV3-2|TRBJ2-5
ASSQEWGRQEETQY